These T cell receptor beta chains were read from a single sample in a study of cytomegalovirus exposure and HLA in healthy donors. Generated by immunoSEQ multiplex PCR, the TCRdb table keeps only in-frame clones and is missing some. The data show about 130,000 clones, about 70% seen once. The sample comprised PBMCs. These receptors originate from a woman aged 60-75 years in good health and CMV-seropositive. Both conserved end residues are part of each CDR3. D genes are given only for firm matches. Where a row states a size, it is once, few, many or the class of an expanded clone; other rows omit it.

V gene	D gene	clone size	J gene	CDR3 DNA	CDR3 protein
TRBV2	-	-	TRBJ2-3	TGTGCCAGCGGGAGTAGTGTAGGTACGCAGTATTTT	CASGSSVGTQYF
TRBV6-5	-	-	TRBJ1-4	TGTGCCAGCAGACCACTGGGACAAGCTAATGAAAAACTGTTTTTT	CASRPLGQANEKLFF
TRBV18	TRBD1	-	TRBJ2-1	TGTGCCAGCTCGCCAGACAGGGTCTACAATGAGCAGTTCTTC	CASSPDRVYNEQFF
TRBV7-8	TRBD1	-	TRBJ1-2	TGTGCCAGCAGCTCCGGGACAGGTACAAACTATGGCTACACCTTC	CASSSGTGTNYGYTF
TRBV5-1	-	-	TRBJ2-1	TGTGCCAGCACTTGGGCAGGGGCCCGGTCCTACAATGAGCAGTTCTTC	CASTWAGARSYNEQFF
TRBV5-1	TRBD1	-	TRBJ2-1	TGCGCCAGCAGCCCCAGGACAGGGTACGAGCAGTTCTTC	CASSPRTGYEQFF
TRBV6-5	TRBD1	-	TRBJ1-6	TGTGCCAGCACCTACAGGGGCGAGACGAGGACACCCCTCCACTTT	CASTYRGETRTPLHF
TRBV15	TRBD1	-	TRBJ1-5	TGTGCCACCAGCAGAAACAGGGGTAGCAATCAGCCCCAGCATTTT	CATSRNRGSNQPQHF
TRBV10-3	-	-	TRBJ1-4	TGTGCCATCAGTGAGTCGGGAGCCGGGGGTGAAAAACTGTTTTTT	CAISESGAGGEKLFF
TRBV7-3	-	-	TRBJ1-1	TGTGCCAGCAGCTTAACGGCGAACACTGAAGCTTTCTTT	CASSLTANTEAFF
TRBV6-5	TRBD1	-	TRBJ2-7	TGTGCCAGCAGTTACGGACAGGGCGGCTACGAGCAGTACTTC	CASSYGQGGYEQYF
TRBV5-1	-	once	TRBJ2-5	TGCGCCAGTAGCTCCCCCTCATACAGGGTAGGCTTCTTCCAAGAGACCCAGTACTTC	CASSSPSYRVGFFQETQYF
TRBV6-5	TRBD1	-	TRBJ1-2	TGTGCCAGCAGTTACCTGCGGGACAGGGATGGCTACACCTTC	CASSYLRDRDGYTF
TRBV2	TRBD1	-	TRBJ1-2	TGTGCCAGCAGTGGCCGGACAGGGGGCGCCAACTATGGCTACACCTTC	CASSGRTGGANYGYTF
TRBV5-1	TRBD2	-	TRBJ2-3	TGCGCCAGCAGCTTGAGTAGCGGGGGGGCAGATACGCAGTATTTT	CASSLSSGGADTQYF
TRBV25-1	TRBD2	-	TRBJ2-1	TGTGCCAGCAGTGAAAGGGAAGGAGCGGGGGGGTGGAATGAGCAGTTCTTC	CASSEREGAGGWNEQFF